Below are 16 T cell receptor beta chains sequenced from a single sample in a study of blood T cell repertoires in COVID-19. Sequencing was performed with immunoSEQ multiplex PCR; in TCRdb, only in-frame clones are kept and a portion is missing. In the table there are around 400,000 clones, under 90% of which are singletons. The sequenced sample was PBMCs or T cells enriched from blood (not recorded which). The receptors stem from a woman in her thirties who had recovered from COVID-19.

The chain links TRBV19 to TRBJ2-7, with D tentatively TRBD1 (6 bases). The CDR3 length is 16 residues. Germline V gives CDR1 LNHDA, CDR2 SQIVND (reference sequence). V dropped 3 bases and J dropped 2 bases, with 17 bases sitting between them. The CDR3 DNA sequence: TGTGCCAGTAGTATCGGGCAGGGGCGACGAACCTACGAGCAGTACTTC. It is translated as CASSIGQGRRTYEQYF.

The J gene is TRBJ2-3, the V gene TRBV7-2; maybe TRBD2 (7 bases). Trimming left V 3 bases short and J 0 bases short, with 10 bases between. Germline V CDR1 and CDR2: SGHTA, FQGNSA. This CDR3 is 15 amino acids long. CDR3: CASSFGGLSTDTQYF. CDR3 in DNA: TGTGCCAGCAGCTTCGGGGGGCTGAGCACAGATACGCAGTATTTT.

The V gene is TRBV4-2, the J gene TRBJ2-1; TRBD2 might be the D (5 bases). The V gene lost 1 base and the J gene lost 3 bases, with 13 bases spanning the gap. The CDR3 runs 16 residues. CDR1 LGHNA and CDR2 YNFKEQ come from the germline V gene. For the CDR3, the DNA is TGTGCCAGCAGCCAAGTCGCGAGGGCGGACTACAATGAGCAGTTCTTC. Encoded protein: CASSQVARADYNEQFF.

The genes are TRBV30 and TRBJ1-6; maybe TRBD1 (6 bases). The CDR3 spans 14 residues. Trimming pared 2 bases from V and 5 bases from J, leaving 10 bases between. Germline CDR1 reads GTSNPN; CDR2 reads SVGIG (reference sequence). DNA for the CDR3: TGTGCCTGGAGTATATCAGGGGATAATTCACCCCTCCACTTT. This sequence encodes CAWSISGDNSPLHF.

This rearrangement joins TRBV12-5 to TRBJ2-1; 13 bases are shared with TRBD2. The CDR3 contains 16 residues. CDR1 LGHNT and CDR2 FRNRAP come from the germline V gene. V was clipped by 3 bases and J by 4 bases; unmatched bases: 3. DNA of the CDR3: TGTGCTAGTGGTTTCTCGACTAGCGGGGGGTACAATGAGCAGTTCTTC. Translated, it gives CASGFSTSGGYNEQFF.

The sample holds a few counts of this clone. This CDR3 is CASSAALGLGTDTQYF. CDR3 DNA: TGTGCCAGCAGCGCTGCCTTGGGACTAGGCACAGATACGCAGTATTTT. J is TRBJ2-3 and V is TRBV11-3, with 8 bases identical to TRBD2. Germline CDR1 and CDR2: SGHNT and YENEEA. The junction had 8 bases not matched to a gene; V was cut back by 5 bases and J by 1 base. There are 16 residues in the CDR3.

The V call is TRBV30, the J call TRBJ1-1; D gene uncertain. The CDR3 is 14 residues long. Germline V lookup: CDR1 GTSNPN, CDR2 SVGIG (reference sequence). V was shortened by 4 bases and J by 4 bases, with 16 bases between the two germline ends. The CDR3 loop is CAWKGDPRGTEAFF. Written as DNA, the CDR3 is TGTGCCTGGAAAGGAGACCCCCGGGGCACTGAAGCTTTCTTT.

For this clone: Other DNA sequences of this sample code for an identical CDR3. In DNA form, the CDR3 reads TGTGCCTGGAGTGCGAACAGGGGGCCTGGAAACACCATATATTTT. Residues: CAWSANRGPGNTIYF. The V call is TRBV30, the J call TRBJ1-3; 9 positions match TRBD1. The germline CDR1 and CDR2 sequences are GTSNPN and SVGIG (reference sequence). CDR3 length equals 15 residues. V dropped 1 base and J dropped 2; count of bases not matched to a gene: 3.

A few counts support this clone. This chain connects TRBV18 to TRBJ2-1; TRBD1 aligns across 7 bases. Germline trimming cut 5 bases from V and 8 bases from J; bases unmatched to any gene: 9. This CDR3 spans 14 amino acids. Germline values: CDR1 KGHSH, CDR2 LQKENI. CDR3 region: CASSADRVGDEQFF. The CDR3 coding sequence is TGTGCCAGCTCAGCCGACAGGGTGGGGGATGAGCAGTTCTTC. Drawing the rest from reference TRBV18 and TRBJ2-1, the complete variable domain is NAGVMQNPRHLVRRRGQEARLRCSPMKGHSHVYWYRQLPEEGLKFMVYLQKENIIDESGMPKERFSAEFPKEGPSILRIQQVVRGDSAAYFCASSADRVGDEQFFGPGTRLTVL.

The chain recombines TRBV7-2 with TRBJ1-2, with D uncertain. V was trimmed by 5 bases and J by 0 bases, leaving 13 bases between them. Germline V gene sequence: CDR1 SGHTA, CDR2 FQGNSA. The CDR3 is 15 residues long. The CDR3 loop is CASSPWTAANYGYTF. The CDR3 coding sequence is TGTGCCAGCAGCCCCTGGACTGCGGCTAACTATGGCTACACCTTC. The variable domain in full, with the rest retrieved from reference TRBV7-2 and TRBJ1-2, is GAGVSQSPSNKVTEKGKDVELRCDPISGHTALYWYRQSLGQGLEFLIYFQGNSAPDKSGLPSDRFSAERTGGSVSTLTIQRTQQEDSAVYLCASSPWTAANYGYTFGSGTRLTVV.

This CDR3 is CASSKILQGAEGPNTEAFF. In DNA form, the CDR3 reads TGTGCCAGCAGCAAGATTCTACAGGGGGCGGAGGGTCCGAACACTGAAGCTTTCTTT. The chain employs TRBV28 and TRBJ1-1, with 9 bases matching TRBD1. Germline-derived CDR1 and CDR2 are MDHEN and SYDVKM. There are 19 residues in the CDR3. With V trimmed by 6 bases and J by 1 base, 18 bases remained unmatched.

The chain couples TRBV27 to TRBJ2-1; the D gene is possibly TRBD2 (6 bases). Germline CDR1 reads MNHEY; CDR2 reads SMNVEV (reference sequence). CDR3 size: 16 residues. V lost 0 bases and J 3 bases, leaving 12 bases between the germline ends. CDR3 nucleotides: TGTGCCAGCAGTTTATCTTCCGGCGGGGACTACAATGAGCAGTTCTTC. The encoded protein is CASSLSSGGDYNEQFF.

CDR3 bases: TGTGCCAGCAGCTTGCGGGGAGTGAGCACAGATACGCAGTATTTT. Translating gives CASSLRGVSTDTQYF. The chain employs TRBV5-8 and TRBJ2-3; tentative D call: TRBD2 (5 bases). In germline, CDR1 is SGHTS, CDR2 YDEGEE. Trimming left V 1 base short and J 0 bases short, with 9 bases between. The CDR3 has 15 residues.

The gene calls are TRBV7-3 and TRBJ2-5, with D perhaps TRBD1 (6 bases). V lost 5 bases to trimming and J lost 3 bases, with 13 bases between them. Per germline, CDR1 SGHTA and CDR2 FQGTGA. There are 14 residues in the CDR3. The CDR3 sequence: CASSQDSAKETQYF. The DNA for the CDR3 is TGTGCCAGCAGCCAGGACAGCGCTAAAGAGACCCAGTACTTC.

The genes are TRBV7-9 and TRBJ1-1; D uncertain. This CDR3 has 16 amino acids. V lost 5 bases to trimming and J lost 3 bases, with 19 bases between them. From germline, CDR1 is SEHNR and CDR2 FQNEAQ (reference sequence). This chain's CDR3 is CASSPLLWEGHTEAFF. The CDR3 DNA is TGTGCCAGCAGCCCCCTCTTGTGGGAGGGTCACACTGAAGCTTTCTTT.

The rearrangement links TRBV11-2 to TRBJ1-2, with D possibly TRBD1 on 5 matching bases. Trimming pared 2 bases from V and 3 bases from J, leaving 13 bases between. The CDR3 covers 15 residues. Germline lookup yields CDR1 SGHAT and CDR2 FQNNGV. The CDR3 DNA follows: TGTGCCAGCAGCTTATCAGGGATAAGGGACTATGGCTACACCTTC. Translating it yields CASSLSGIRDYGYTF. Full variable domain (outside the CDR3, taken from reference TRBV11-2 and TRBJ1-2): EAGVAQSPRYKIIEKRQSVAFWCNPISGHATLYWYQQILGQGPKLLIQFQNNGVVDDSQLPKDRFSAERLKGVDSTLKIQPAKLEDSAVYLCASSLSGIRDYGYTFGSGTRLTVV.